This T cell receptor beta chain was captured in a study of radiation and T cells in renal cell carcinoma (dated by TCRdb to 2020 to 2022). As for the study more broadly: Samples came from a clinical trial, in which primary renal cell carcinomas received 15 Gy stereotactic body radiation therapy followed by nephrectomy 4 weeks later. In total, 53 samples underwent TCR beta sequencing: 25 or so tumors plus 27 peripheral blood samples. In the 53 samples combined, 4 million to 5 million unique CDR3 nucleotide sequences were found, encoding 2.5 million or so unique CDR3 amino acid sequences.

Paper-wide results and their limitations: In blood, the top tumor clonotypes increased from baseline to 2 weeks after radiation and then shrank by 4 weeks, which suggests a temporary expansion of tumor-resident clones. Dynamics of the blood repertoire were not tracked past 4 weeks after treatment. Because pretreatment tumor biopsies were not available, the study could not determine whether clonotypes were already present within the tumor at baseline. The single-armed trial design could not address effects of radiation dose or scheduling on the TCR repertoire.

In this sample, this clone turned up a few times. Its antigen target is currently unknown. Base qualities are not provided; no much larger clone lies one nucleotide away. The CDR3 covers 14 residues, taking in both the cysteine and the phenylalanine. Only the CDR3 DNA is retained, 42 bases long and in frame from the first base. CDR1 and CDR2, per the germline V gene, are SQVTM and ANQGSEA. V and J are truncated by 7 bases and 4 bases respectively, leaving an intervening sequence of 19 bases. Explained via the paper, the time point label denotes: baseline pretreatment blood. In light of the paper, this sample's treatment or condition label describes: 15 Gy SBRT to primary tumor, nephrectomy 4 weeks later. To follow tumor-enriched clonotypes, serial peripheral blood was collected from radiation-treated patients at baseline and at 2 weeks and 4 weeks after SBRT. Every patient had renal cell carcinoma of clear cell pathology. Genomic DNA for TCR sequencing was prepared using the QIAamp DNA Blood Mini Kit (Qiagen). Only samples passing all quality control checks were included in the analyses.

Following the manufacturer's recommendations, the immunoSEQ kit was used to generate TCR beta libraries from genomic DNA. To prepare libraries, a first multiplex PCR with proprietary primers was run, followed by a second PCR that added unique barcodes, and a bead cleanup was done after each round. Each sample batch included a kit-provided positive control reaction and a negative control reaction. The final libraries were assessed on an Agilent 4200 TapeStation D1000 ScreenTape, pooled by volume, and quantified by qPCR. Sequencing was performed on an Illumina NextSeq500 using a MidOutput 150-cycle cartridge, with 156 Read1 cycles, 15 Index1 cycles, and the kit custom primers. The pooled library was loaded at roughly 0.93 pM, with a roughly 18% PhiX control spiked in. The authors' analysis ran thus. Vendor-processed data were analyzed in R, with a clonotype defined as all T cells sharing the same CDR3 nucleotide sequence. For clone abundance analyses, frequencies were normalized to the 10,000 most abundant clones per sample. Public T cell clones, which averaged fewer than five per sample, were excluded before analysis. Tumor-enriched and baseline blood-enriched clonotypes were defined by at least a 32-fold difference in abundance between compartments. A beta-binomial differential abundance model was used to identify clonotypes that were expanded or contracted between blood time points. Tumor-blood repertoire similarity was measured with the Baroni-Urbani and Buser coefficient, and group comparisons used two-tailed Wilcoxon tests in R. TCRdb took over this immuneACCESS table, retaining in-frame rearrangements with V and J assigned. Such tables are incomplete; in checked studies, under half of the missing clones stem from an unresolved V gene, and the remainder is unexplained. The D gene and trimming were derived from the DNA, and the V and J assignments and clone size from that table. This sample holds 150,000 or so clones; roughly 90% were observed only once. The ten largest clones take up roughly 4% of the sample.

The sequence links TRBV29-1 to TRBJ1-2, and possibly TRBD1, on 6 matching bases. The sequence came from a woman in her seventies with renal cell carcinoma. This sample comprised blood, obtained from a patient whose treatment included radiotherapy and nephrectomy. Here the CDR3 is given as CSAQGYPAPYGYTF. Read as DNA, the sequence is TGCAGCGCCCAGGGGTACCCCGCCCCCTATGGCTACACCTTC.